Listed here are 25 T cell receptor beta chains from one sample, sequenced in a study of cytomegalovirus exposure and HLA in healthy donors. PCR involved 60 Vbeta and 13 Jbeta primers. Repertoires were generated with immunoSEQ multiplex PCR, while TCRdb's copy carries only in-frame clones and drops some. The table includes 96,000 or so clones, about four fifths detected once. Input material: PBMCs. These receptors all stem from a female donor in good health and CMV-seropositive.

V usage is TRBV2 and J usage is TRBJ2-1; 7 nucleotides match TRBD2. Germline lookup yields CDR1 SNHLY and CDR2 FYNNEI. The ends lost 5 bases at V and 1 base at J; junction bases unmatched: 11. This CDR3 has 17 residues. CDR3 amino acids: CASSSLGLKGSYNEQFF. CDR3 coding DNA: TGTGCCAGCAGTAGTCTGGGACTAAAAGGGTCCTACAATGAGCAGTTCTTC.

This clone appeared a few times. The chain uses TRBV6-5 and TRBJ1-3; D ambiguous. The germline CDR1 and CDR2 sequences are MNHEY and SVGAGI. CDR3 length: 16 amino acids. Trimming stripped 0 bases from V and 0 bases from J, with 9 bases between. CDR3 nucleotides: TGTGCCAGCAGTTACTCGGCGGGGAGCTCTGGAAACACCATATATTTT. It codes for CASSYSAGSSGNTIYF.

In nucleotides, the CDR3 is TGCGCCAGCAGCTTGGAGGGGACAGATACGCAGTATTTT. It codes for CASSLEGTDTQYF. The V gene is TRBV5-1, the J gene TRBJ2-3; D may be TRBD1 (5 bases). Germline CDR1 is SGHRS and CDR2 is YFSETQ. Trimming pared 0 bases from V and 3 bases from J, leaving 5 bases between. The CDR3 sequence is 13 residues long.

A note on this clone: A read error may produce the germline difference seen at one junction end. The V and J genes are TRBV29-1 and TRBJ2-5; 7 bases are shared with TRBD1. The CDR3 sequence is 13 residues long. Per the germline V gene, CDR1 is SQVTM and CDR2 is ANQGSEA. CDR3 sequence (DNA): TGCAGCGTTCTGACAGGGAACCAGGAGACCCAGTACTTC. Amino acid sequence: CSVLTGNQETQYF.

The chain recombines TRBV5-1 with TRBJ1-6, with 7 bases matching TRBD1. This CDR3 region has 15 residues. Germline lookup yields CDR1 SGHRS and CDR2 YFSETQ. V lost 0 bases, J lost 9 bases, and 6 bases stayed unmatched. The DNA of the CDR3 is TGCGCCAGCAGCTTGGACACCAGGGGGAGTTCACCCCTCCACTTT. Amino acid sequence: CASSLDTRGSSPLHF.

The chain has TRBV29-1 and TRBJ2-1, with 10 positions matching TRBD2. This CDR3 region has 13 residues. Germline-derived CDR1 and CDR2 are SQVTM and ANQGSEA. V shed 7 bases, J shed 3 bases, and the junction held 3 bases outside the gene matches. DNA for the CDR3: TGCAGCGGGAGCGGGAGGGTCTACAATGAGCAGTTCTTC. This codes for CSGSGRVYNEQFF.

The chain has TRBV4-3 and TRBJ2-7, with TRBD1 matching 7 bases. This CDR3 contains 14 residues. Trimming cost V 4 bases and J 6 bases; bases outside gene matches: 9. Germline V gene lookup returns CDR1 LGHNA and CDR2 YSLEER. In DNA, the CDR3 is TGCGCCAGCAGCCGCACAGGGGAACAAGGCGAGCAGTACTTC. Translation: CASSRTGEQGEQYF.

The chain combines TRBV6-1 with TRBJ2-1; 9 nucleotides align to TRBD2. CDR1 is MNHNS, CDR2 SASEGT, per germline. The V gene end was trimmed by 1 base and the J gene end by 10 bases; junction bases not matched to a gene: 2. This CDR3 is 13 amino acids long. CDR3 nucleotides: TGTGCCAGCAGTGAAGGGCTAGCGGGGGAGCAGTTCTTC. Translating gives CASSEGLAGEQFF.

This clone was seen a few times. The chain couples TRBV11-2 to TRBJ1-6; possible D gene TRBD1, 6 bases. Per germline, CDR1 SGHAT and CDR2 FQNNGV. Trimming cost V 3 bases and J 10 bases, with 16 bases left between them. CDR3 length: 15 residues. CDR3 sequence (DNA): TGTGCCAGCAGCTTCCTAACAGGGACGAGATCACCCCTCCACTTT. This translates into CASSFLTGTRSPLHF.

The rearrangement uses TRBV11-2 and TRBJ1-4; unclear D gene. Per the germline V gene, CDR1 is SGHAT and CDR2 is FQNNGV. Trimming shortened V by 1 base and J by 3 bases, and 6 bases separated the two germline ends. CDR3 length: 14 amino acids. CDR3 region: CASSLGRANEKLFF. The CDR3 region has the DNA TGTGCCAGCAGCTTAGGGCGGGCTAATGAAAAACTGTTTTTT.

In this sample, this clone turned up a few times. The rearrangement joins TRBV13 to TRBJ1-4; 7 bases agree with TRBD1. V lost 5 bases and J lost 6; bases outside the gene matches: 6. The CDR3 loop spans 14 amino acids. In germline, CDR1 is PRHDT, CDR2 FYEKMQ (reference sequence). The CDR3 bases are TGTGCCAGCAGCACCGGGACAGCCTATGAAAAACTGTTTTTT. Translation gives CASSTGTAYEKLFF.

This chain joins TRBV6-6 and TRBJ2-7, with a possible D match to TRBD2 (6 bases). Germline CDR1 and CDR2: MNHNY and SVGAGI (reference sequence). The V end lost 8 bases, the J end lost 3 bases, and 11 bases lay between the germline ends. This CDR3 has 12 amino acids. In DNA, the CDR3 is TGTGCCAGCCGGGACTCCTTCTACGAGCAGTACTTC. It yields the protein CASRDSFYEQYF.

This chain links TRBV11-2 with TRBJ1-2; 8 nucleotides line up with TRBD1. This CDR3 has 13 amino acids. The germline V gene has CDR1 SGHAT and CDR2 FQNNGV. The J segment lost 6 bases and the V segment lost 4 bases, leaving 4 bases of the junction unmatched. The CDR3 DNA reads TGTGCCAGCAGCTCGATGGGACAGGATGGCTACACCTTC. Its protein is CASSSMGQDGYTF.

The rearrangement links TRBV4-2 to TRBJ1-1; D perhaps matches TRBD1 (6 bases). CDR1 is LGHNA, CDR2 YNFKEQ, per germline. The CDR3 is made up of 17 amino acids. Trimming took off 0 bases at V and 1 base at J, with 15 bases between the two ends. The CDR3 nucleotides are TGTGCCAGCAGCCAAGATTTGGCAGGGGCGCAGAACACTGAAGCTTTCTTT. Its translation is CASSQDLAGAQNTEAFF.

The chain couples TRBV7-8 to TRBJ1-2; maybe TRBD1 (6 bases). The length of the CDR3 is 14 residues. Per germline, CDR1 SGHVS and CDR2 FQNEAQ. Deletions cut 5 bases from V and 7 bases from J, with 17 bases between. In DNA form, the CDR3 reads TGTGCCAGCAGCACCCGGCAGGGCAGGGGTGGCTACACCTTC. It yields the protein CASSTRQGRGGYTF.

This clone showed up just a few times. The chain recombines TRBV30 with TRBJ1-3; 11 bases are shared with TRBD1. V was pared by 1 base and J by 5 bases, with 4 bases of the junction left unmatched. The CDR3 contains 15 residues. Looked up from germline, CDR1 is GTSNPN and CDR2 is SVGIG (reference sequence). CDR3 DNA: TGTGCCTGGAGTGGAAGGACAGGGGGCAGAAACACCATATATTTT. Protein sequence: CAWSGRTGGRNTIYF.

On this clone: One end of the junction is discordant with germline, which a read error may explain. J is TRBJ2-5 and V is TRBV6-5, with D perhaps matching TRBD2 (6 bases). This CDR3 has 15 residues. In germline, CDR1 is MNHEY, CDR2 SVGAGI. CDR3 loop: CASSYGDSGKEIQYF. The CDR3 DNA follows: TGTGCCAGCAGTTACGGGGACTCCGGGAAAGAGATCCAGTACTTC.

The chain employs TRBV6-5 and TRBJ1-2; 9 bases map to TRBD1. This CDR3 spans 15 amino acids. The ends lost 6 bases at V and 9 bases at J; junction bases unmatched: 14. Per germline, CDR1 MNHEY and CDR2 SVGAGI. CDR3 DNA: TGTGCCAGCAGCCCCTGGGTAGGACAGGGGATACGCTACACCTTC. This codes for CASSPWVGQGIRYTF.

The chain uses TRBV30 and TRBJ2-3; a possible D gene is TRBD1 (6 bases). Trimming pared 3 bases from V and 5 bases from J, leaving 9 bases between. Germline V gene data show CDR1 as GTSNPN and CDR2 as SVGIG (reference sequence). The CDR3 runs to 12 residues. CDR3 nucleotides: TGTGCCTGGAGGGACAGAGGAGATACGCAGTATTTT. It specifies CAWRDRGDTQYF.

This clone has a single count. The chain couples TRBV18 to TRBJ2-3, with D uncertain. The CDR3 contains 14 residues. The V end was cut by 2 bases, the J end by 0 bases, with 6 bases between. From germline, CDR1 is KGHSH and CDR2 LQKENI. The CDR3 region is CASSPSGSTDTQYF. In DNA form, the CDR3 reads TGTGCCAGCTCACCATCAGGAAGCACAGATACGCAGTATTTT. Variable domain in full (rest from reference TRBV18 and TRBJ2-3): NAGVMQNPRHLVRRRGQEARLRCSPMKGHSHVYWYRQLPEEGLKFMVYLQKENIIDESGMPKERFSAEFPKEGPSILRIQQVVRGDSAAYFCASSPSGSTDTQYFGPGTRLTVL.

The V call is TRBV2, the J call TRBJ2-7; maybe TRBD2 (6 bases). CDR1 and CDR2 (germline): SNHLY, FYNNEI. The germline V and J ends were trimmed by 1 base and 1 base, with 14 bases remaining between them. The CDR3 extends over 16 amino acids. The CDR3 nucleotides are TGTGCCAGCAGTGAAGGCCTAGCGCCCCCTTCCTACGAGCAGTACTTC. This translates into CASSEGLAPPSYEQYF.

CDR3 in amino acids: CASTRTSRRNEQFF. In DNA form, the CDR3 reads TGTGCCAGCACCCGGACTAGCCGTCGGAATGAGCAGTTCTTC. The chain combines TRBV11-2 with TRBJ2-1; 8 bases agree with TRBD2. Losses at the gene ends were 7 bases for V and 7 bases for J; bases not matched to a gene: 9. The CDR3 length is 14 residues. The germline V gene has CDR1 SGHAT and CDR2 FQNNGV.

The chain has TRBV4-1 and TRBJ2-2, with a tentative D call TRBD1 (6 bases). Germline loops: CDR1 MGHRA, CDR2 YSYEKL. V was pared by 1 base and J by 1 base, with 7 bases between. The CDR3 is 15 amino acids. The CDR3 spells CASSQADRNTGELFF. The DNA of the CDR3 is TGCGCCAGCAGCCAAGCGGACAGGAACACCGGGGAGCTGTTTTTT.

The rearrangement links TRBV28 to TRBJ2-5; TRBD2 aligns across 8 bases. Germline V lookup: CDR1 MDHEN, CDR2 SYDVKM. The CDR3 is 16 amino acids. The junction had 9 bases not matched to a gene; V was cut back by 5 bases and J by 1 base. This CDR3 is CASSPIAGRPQETQYF. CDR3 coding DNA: TGTGCCAGCAGTCCAATAGCGGGGAGGCCCCAAGAGACCCAGTACTTC.

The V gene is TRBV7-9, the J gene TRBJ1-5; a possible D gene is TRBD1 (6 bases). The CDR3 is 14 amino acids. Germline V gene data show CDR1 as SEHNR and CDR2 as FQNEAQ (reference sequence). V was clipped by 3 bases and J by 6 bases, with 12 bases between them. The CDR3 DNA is TGTGCCAGCAGCTTCACAGGGTCTTCTCAGCCCCAGCATTTT. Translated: CASSFTGSSQPQHF.